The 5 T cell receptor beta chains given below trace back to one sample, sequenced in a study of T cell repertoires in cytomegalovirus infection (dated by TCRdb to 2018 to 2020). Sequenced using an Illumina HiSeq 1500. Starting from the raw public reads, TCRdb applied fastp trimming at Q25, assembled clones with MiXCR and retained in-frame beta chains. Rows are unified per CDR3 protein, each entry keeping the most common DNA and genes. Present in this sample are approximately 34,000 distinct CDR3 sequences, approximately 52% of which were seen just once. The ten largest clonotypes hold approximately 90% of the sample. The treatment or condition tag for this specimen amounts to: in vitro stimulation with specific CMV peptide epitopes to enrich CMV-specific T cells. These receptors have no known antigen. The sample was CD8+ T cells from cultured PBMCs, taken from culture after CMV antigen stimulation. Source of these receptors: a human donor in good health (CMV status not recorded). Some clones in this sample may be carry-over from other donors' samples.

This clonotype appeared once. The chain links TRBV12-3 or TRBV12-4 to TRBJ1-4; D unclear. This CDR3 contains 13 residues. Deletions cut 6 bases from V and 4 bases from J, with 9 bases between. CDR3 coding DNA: TGTGCCAGCAGAGAGGGAGTTAATGAAAAACTGTTTTTT. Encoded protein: CASREGVNEKLFF.

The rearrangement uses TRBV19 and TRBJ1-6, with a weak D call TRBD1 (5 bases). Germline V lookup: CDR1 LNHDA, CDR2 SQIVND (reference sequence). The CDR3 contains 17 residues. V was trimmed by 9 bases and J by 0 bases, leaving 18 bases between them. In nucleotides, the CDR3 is TGTGCCAGAAGCATGGGGACGGATAGCTCCTATAATTCACCCCTCCACTTT. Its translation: CARSMGTDSSYNSPLHF.

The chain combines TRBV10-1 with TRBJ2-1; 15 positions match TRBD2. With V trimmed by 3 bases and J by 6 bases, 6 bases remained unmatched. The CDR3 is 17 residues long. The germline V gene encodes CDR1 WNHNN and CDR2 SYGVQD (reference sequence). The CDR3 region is CASSDAPGLAGGNEQFF. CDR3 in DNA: TGCGCCAGCAGTGACGCTCCGGGACTAGCGGGGGGCAATGAGCAGTTCTTC.

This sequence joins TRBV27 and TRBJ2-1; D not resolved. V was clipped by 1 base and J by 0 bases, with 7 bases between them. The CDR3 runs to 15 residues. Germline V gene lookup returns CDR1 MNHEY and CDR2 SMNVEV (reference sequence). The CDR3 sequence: CASSLWSDSYNEQFF. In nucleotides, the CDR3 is TGTGCCAGCAGTTTATGGTCAGACTCCTACAATGAGCAGTTCTTC.

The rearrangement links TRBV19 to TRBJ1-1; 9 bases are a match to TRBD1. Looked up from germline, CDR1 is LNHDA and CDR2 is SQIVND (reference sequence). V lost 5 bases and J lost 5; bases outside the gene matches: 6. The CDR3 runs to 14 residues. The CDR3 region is CASSLGQGRTEAFF. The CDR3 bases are TGTGCCAGTAGTCTCGGACAGGGGAGGACTGAAGCTTTCTTT. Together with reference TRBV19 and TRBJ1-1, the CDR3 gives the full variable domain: DGGITQSPKYLFRKEGQNVTLSCEQNLNHDAMYWYRQDPGQGLRLIYYSQIVNDFQKGDIAEGYSVSREKKESFPLTVTSAQKNPTAFYLCASSLGQGRTEAFFGQGTRLTVV.